The next 27 T cell receptor beta chains were all read from a single sample in a study of blood T cell repertoires in COVID-19. Assay: immunoSEQ multiplex PCR; the TCRdb copy retains only in-frame clones and omits some. Of some 270,000 clones in the sample, roughly 89% were seen once. The sample was peripheral blood. These receptors came from a woman between 35 and 50 years old who had recovered from COVID-19.

The chain has TRBV4-2 and TRBJ1-5; no definite D call. The V and J ends lost 0 bases and 7 bases respectively, with 7 bases between them. This CDR3 is built from 13 residues. The germline V gene encodes CDR1 LGHNA and CDR2 YNFKEQ. The CDR3 DNA is TGTGCCAGCAGCCAAGAAGGGAGCCAGCCCCAGCATTTT. Encoded protein: CASSQEGSQPQHF.

V gene TRBV7-8 combines with J gene TRBJ2-3; no clear D gene. Germline V CDR1 and CDR2: SGHVS, FQNEAQ. The CDR3 has 11 residues. V was pared by 5 bases and J by 5 bases, with 5 bases between. This CDR3 reads CASSPQDTQYF. CDR3 coding DNA: TGTGCCAGCAGCCCCCAAGATACGCAGTATTTT.

The gene calls are TRBV7-2 and TRBJ2-1; 9 bases map to TRBD2. CDR1 is SGHTA and CDR2 is FQGNSA in the germline V gene. Trimming took 1 base from V and 2 from J; bases not matched to a gene: 3. CDR3 length: 16 residues. The CDR3 loop is CASSLDQRGAYNEQFF. The CDR3 region has the DNA TGTGCCAGCAGCTTAGACCAGCGGGGGGCCTACAATGAGCAGTTCTTC.

The chain uses TRBV2 and TRBJ1-1; possibly TRBD1 for D (5 bases). CDR3 length: 12 amino acids. CDR1 is SNHLY and CDR2 is FYNNEI in the germline V gene. The V gene lost 5 bases and the J gene lost 10 bases, with 14 bases spanning the gap. CDR3 bases: TGTGCCAGCAGTTTATCTGGGGGGGGAGCTTTCTTT. This encodes CASSLSGGGAFF.

This rearrangement joins TRBV5-8 to TRBJ2-7, with a tentative D call TRBD2 (5 bases). This CDR3 has 13 amino acids. The V end was cut by 2 bases, the J end by 4 bases, with 10 bases between. The germline CDR1 and CDR2 sequences are SGHTS and YDEGEE. The chain's CDR3 is CASSFEGPYEQYV. The CDR3 DNA sequence: TGTGCCAGCAGCTTTGAGGGTCCATACGAGCAGTACGTC.

The rearrangement joins TRBV2 to TRBJ1-1; D perhaps matches TRBD1 (6 bases). The CDR3 has 13 residues. The V end lost 3 bases, the J end lost 4 bases, and 9 bases lay between the germline ends. Germline loops: CDR1 SNHLY, CDR2 FYNNEI. The CDR3 bases are TGTGCCAGCAGTGAGAGGACAGCCACTGAAGCTTTCTTT. Its translation: CASSERTATEAFF.

The table lists this clone with a few counts. This chain connects TRBV14 to TRBJ1-2; D may be TRBD1 (5 bases). This CDR3 comprises 14 residues. Germline CDR1 SGHDN, CDR2 FVKESK. V lost 0 bases and J 7 bases, leaving 12 bases between the germline ends. The CDR3 protein is CASSQELGGAGYTF. CDR3 coding DNA: TGTGCCAGCAGCCAAGAATTGGGGGGAGCTGGCTACACCTTC.

This chain uses TRBV6-5 with TRBJ2-1; TRBD2 aligns across 7 bases. The V gene end was trimmed by 10 bases and the J gene end by 4 bases; junction bases not matched to a gene: 4. The CDR3 loop spans 12 amino acids. Germline CDR1 reads MNHEY; CDR2 reads SVGAGI. CDR3 nucleotides: TGTGCCACCCGGGGGGATTACAATGAGCAGTTCTTC. It translates to CATRGDYNEQFF.

The chain carries TRBV30 and TRBJ1-1; 7 bases line up with TRBD1. The V segment lost 1 base and the J segment 4 bases; nucleotides outside the gene matches: 9. The germline V gene encodes CDR1 GTSNPN and CDR2 SVGIG (reference sequence). The length of the CDR3 is 15 residues. CDR3 DNA: TGTGCCTGGAGTGCCTTACAGGGGTTCGTCACTGAAGCTTTCTTT. Protein product: CAWSALQGFVTEAFF.

The chain employs TRBV11-3 and TRBJ2-7, with D maybe TRBD2 (6 bases). Trimming took off 0 bases at V and 1 base at J, with 7 bases between the two ends. CDR3 length equals 14 residues. CDR1 SGHNT and CDR2 YENEEA come from the germline V gene. The CDR3 DNA sequence: TGTGCCAGCAGCTTAGAGGGGACTTCCTACGAGCAGTACGTC. Amino acid sequence: CASSLEGTSYEQYV.

The chain carries TRBV18 and TRBJ1-4; TRBD1 agrees at 10 bases. Per germline, CDR1 KGHSH and CDR2 LQKENI. V shed 3 bases and J 7 bases; nucleotides not matched to a gene: 2. The CDR3 runs 14 residues. In DNA form, the CDR3 reads TGTGCCAGCTCACCCCGGGACAGGGGTGAAAAACTGTTTTTT. It encodes CASSPRDRGEKLFF. Looking up the rest from reference TRBV18 and TRBJ1-4 gives the full variable domain: NAGVMQNPRHLVRRRGQEARLRCSPMKGHSHVYWYRQLPEEGLKFMVYLQKENIIDESGMPKERFSAEFPKEGPSILRIQQVVRGDSAAYFCASSPRDRGEKLFFGSGTQLSVL.

This chain links TRBV7-2 with TRBJ2-5; D is perhaps TRBD2 (5 bases). This CDR3 is 13 amino acids long. Germline CDR1 and CDR2: SGHTA and FQGNSA. V was clipped by 4 bases and J by 9 bases, with 15 bases between them. DNA for the CDR3: TGTGCCAGCAGCTGGTCCCGGGCCGGGGCCCAGTACTTC. Translation gives CASSWSRAGAQYF. The whole variable domain, filled in from reference TRBV7-2 and TRBJ2-5, reads GAGVSQSPSNKVTEKGKDVELRCDPISGHTALYWYRQSLGQGLEFLIYFQGNSAPDKSGLPSDRFSAERTGGSVSTLTIQRTQQEDSAVYLCASSWSRAGAQYFGPGTRLLVL.

The rearrangement joins TRBV5-1 to TRBJ1-2, with D possibly TRBD1 on 5 matching bases. This CDR3 is built from 13 residues. Trimming cost V 0 bases and J 6 bases, with 9 bases left between them. Per the germline V gene, CDR1 is SGHRS and CDR2 is YFSETQ. The CDR3 DNA reads TGCGCCAGCAGCTTGGAGGGGTTGGATGGCTACACCTTC. Translating gives CASSLEGLDGYTF.

This chain links TRBV18 with TRBJ2-3; TRBD2 agrees at 9 bases. V shed 4 bases, J shed 4 bases, and the junction held 6 bases outside the gene matches. The CDR3 has 15 residues. The V gene's germline CDR1 is KGHSH and CDR2 LQKENI. The CDR3 region has the DNA TGTGCCAGCTCACTGTTAGCGGGAGCGGCAGATACGCAGTATTTT. Its translation is CASSLLAGAADTQYF.

This rearrangement joins TRBV4-1 to TRBJ2-7, with D tentatively TRBD1 (6 bases). Trimming removed 1 base from V and 3 bases from J, with 13 bases in between. CDR3 length: 15 residues. Germline CDR1 is MGHRA and CDR2 is YSYEKL. This chain's CDR3 is CASSQGTGSLYEQYF. As DNA, the CDR3 is TGCGCCAGCAGCCAAGGAACAGGGAGCCTCTACGAGCAGTACTTC.

The rearrangement joins TRBV28 to TRBJ1-4; 9 nucleotides match TRBD1. CDR1 is MDHEN and CDR2 is SYDVKM in the germline V gene. The length of the CDR3 is 13 residues. Unmatched junction bases numbered 5, after V lost 7 bases and J lost 8 bases. As DNA, the CDR3 is TGTGCCAGCACGGTACAGGGGGCCGAAAAACTGTTTTTT. Translated: CASTVQGAEKLFF. The full variable domain, its missing parts supplied by reference TRBV28 and TRBJ1-4, is DVKVTQSSRYLVKRTGEKVFLECVQDMDHENMFWYRQDPGLGLRLIYFSYDVKMKEKGDIPEGYSVSREKKERFSLILESASTNQTSMYLCASTVQGAEKLFFGSGTQLSVL.

This clone was detected only once. This rearrangement joins TRBV15 to TRBJ2-2; TRBD2 agrees at 13 bases. Germline CDR1 is LNHNV and CDR2 is YYDKDF (reference sequence). The CDR3 is 17 residues long. V shed 2 bases and J 6 bases; nucleotides not matched to a gene: 6. CDR3 protein: CATSRQGLAGASGELFF. The DNA of the CDR3 is TGTGCCACCAGCAGACAAGGACTAGCGGGAGCATCCGGGGAGCTGTTTTTT.

The rearrangement joins TRBV7-9 to TRBJ2-5, with 9 bases fitting TRBD1. The CDR3 length is 17 residues. J gave up 4 bases and V 5 bases, and 14 bases lay outside the gene matches. Looked up from germline, CDR1 is SEHNR and CDR2 is FQNEAQ (reference sequence). DNA of the CDR3: TGTGCCAGCAGCCCAGTGATCGGGACAGGGCTTCGAGAGACCCAGTACTTC. Protein: CASSPVIGTGLRETQYF.

J is TRBJ2-6 and V is TRBV6-6; possible D gene TRBD1, 5 bases. Germline V gene lookup returns CDR1 MNHNY and CDR2 SVGAGI (reference sequence). V shed 2 bases and J shed 13 bases, with 18 bases lying between them. The CDR3 is 15 residues long. CDR3 region: CASSYLRRGADVLTF. The CDR3 DNA is TGTGCCAGCAGTTACCTCCGAAGGGGCGCAGATGTCCTGACTTTC.

The chain couples TRBV5-5 to TRBJ1-4; TRBD1 matches 9 bases. The CDR3 is 17 residues long. Looked up from germline, CDR1 is SGHKS and CDR2 is YYEKEE (reference sequence). Losses at the gene ends were 4 bases for V and 4 bases for J; bases not matched to a gene: 11. This CDR3 reads CASSVRTGTGYNEKLFF. DNA of the CDR3: TGTGCCAGCAGCGTGCGGACCGGGACAGGGTATAATGAAAAACTGTTTTTT.

The rearrangement uses TRBV15 and TRBJ2-3; TRBD1 is a possible D gene (5 bases). CDR1 and CDR2 (germline): LNHNV, YYDKDF (reference sequence). V lost 3 bases, J lost 2 bases, and 9 bases lay in between. This CDR3 is 14 amino acids long. In DNA form, the CDR3 reads TGTGCCACCAGCAGGGCAGGGTCCACAGATACGCAGTATTTT. Its protein is CATSRAGSTDTQYF.

This chain joins TRBV9 and TRBJ1-3; 7 bases match TRBD1. Germline V gene data show CDR1 as SGDLS and CDR2 as YYNGEE. The CDR3 spans 16 residues. With V trimmed by 3 bases and J by 0 bases, 6 bases remained unmatched. The CDR3 region is CASSALGQHSGNTIYF. Written as DNA, the CDR3 is TGTGCCAGCAGCGCCCTGGGACAGCACTCTGGAAACACCATATATTTT.

The chain recombines TRBV18 with TRBJ1-4; perhaps TRBD1 as D (6 bases). This CDR3 region has 15 residues. Trimming stripped 6 bases from V and 5 bases from J, with 16 bases between. Germline V lookup: CDR1 KGHSH, CDR2 LQKENI. CDR3 protein: CASSPTGMGNEKLFF. For the CDR3, the DNA is TGTGCCAGCTCGCCAACAGGGATGGGGAATGAAAAACTGTTTTTT.

A single count supports this clone. The chain combines TRBV25-1 with TRBJ2-7; the D gene is possibly TRBD1 (6 bases). V was pared by 3 bases and J by 7 bases, with 19 bases between. Germline loops: CDR1 MGHDK, CDR2 SYGVNS. This CDR3 has 15 residues. The DNA for the CDR3 is TGTGCCAGCAGTGACGGCGGAACAGGGATGGGTGAGCAGTACGTC. It is translated as CASSDGGTGMGEQYV.

This clone was picked up a small number of times. This sequence joins TRBV9 and TRBJ2-2, with D maybe TRBD2 (5 bases). Germline assignment: CDR1 SGDLS and CDR2 YYNGEE. Deletions cut 0 bases from V and 7 bases from J, with 19 bases between. The CDR3 is 17 residues long. Here the CDR3 reads CASSVVVSGKENGELFF. The CDR3 region has the DNA TGTGCCAGCAGCGTAGTGGTGTCGGGGAAGGAGAACGGGGAGCTGTTTTTT.

This clone appeared a few times. V gene TRBV3-1 (or the pseudogene TRBV3-2) combines with J gene TRBJ2-1; TRBD2 matches at 9 bases. Germline V CDR1 and CDR2: LGHDT, YNNKEL (reference sequence). This CDR3 spans 14 amino acids. The J segment lost 9 bases and the V segment lost 2 bases, leaving 5 bases of the junction unmatched. The CDR3 loop is CASSQLAGVFEQFF. The CDR3, as DNA: TGTGCCAGCAGCCAATTAGCGGGAGTCTTTGAGCAGTTCTTC.

CDR3 coding DNA: TGTGCCAGCAGCTTAGCCGTGAACAGGGGGGGTAATGAAAAACTGTTTTTT. This sequence encodes CASSLAVNRGGNEKLFF. V gene TRBV7-6 combines with J gene TRBJ1-4; 8 bases agree with TRBD1. Trimming at V came to 0 bases and at J to 4 bases, leaving 7 bases not matched to a gene. CDR3 size: 17 residues. The germline V gene has CDR1 SGHVS and CDR2 FNYEAQ.